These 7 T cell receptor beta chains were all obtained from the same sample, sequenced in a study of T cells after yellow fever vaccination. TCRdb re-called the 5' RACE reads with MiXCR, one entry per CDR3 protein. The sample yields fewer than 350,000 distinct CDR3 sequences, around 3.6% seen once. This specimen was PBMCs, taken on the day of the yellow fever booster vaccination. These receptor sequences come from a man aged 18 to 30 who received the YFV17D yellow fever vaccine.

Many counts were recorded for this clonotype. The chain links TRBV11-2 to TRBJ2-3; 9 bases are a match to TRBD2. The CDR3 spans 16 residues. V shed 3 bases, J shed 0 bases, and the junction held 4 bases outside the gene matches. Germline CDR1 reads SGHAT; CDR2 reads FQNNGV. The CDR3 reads CASSLGAGGSTDTQYF. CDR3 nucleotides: TGTGCCAGCAGCTTGGGAGCGGGGGGTAGCACAGATACGCAGTATTTT.

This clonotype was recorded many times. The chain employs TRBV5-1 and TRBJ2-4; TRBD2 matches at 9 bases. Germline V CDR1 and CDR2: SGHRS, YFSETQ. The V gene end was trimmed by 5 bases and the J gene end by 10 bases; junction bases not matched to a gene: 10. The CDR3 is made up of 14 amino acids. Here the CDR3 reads CASSTSSGALIQYF. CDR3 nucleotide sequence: TGCGCCAGCAGTACGTCTAGCGGGGCCCTTATTCAGTACTTC.

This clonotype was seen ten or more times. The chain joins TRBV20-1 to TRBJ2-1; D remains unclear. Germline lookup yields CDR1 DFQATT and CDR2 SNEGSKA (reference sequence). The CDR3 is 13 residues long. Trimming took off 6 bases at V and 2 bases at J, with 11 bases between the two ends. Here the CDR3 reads CSATASAYNEQFF. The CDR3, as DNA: TGCAGTGCAACAGCGTCGGCCTACAATGAGCAGTTCTTC.

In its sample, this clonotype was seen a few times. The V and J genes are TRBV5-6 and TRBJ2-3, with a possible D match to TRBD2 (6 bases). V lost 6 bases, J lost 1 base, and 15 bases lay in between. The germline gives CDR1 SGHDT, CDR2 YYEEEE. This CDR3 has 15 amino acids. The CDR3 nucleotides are TGTGCCAGCAAGGTGCGGGGACCCGGCACAGATACGCAGTATTTT. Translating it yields CASKVRGPGTDTQYF.

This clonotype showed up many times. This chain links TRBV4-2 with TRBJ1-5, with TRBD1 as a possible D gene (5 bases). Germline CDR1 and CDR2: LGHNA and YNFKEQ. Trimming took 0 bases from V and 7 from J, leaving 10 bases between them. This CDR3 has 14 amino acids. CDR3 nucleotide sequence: TGTGCCAGCAGCCAAGATGGGGGGGGGCAGCCCCAGCATTTT. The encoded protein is CASSQDGGGQPQHF.

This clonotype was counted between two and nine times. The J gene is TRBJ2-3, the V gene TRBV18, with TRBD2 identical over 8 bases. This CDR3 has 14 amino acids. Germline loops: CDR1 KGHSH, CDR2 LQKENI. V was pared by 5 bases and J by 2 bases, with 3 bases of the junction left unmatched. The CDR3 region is CASSGTSPTDTQYF. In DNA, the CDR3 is TGTGCCAGCTCAGGGACTAGTCCCACAGATACGCAGTATTTT. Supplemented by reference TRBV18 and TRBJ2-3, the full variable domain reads NAGVMQNPRHLVRRRGQEARLRCSPMKGHSHVYWYRQLPEEGLKFMVYLQKENIIDESGMPKERFSAEFPKEGPSILRIQQVVRGDSAAYFCASSGTSPTDTQYFGPGTRLTVL.

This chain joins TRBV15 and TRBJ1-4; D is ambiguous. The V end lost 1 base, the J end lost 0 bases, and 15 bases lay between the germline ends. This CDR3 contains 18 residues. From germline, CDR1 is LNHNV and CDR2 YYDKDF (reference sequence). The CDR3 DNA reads TGTGCCACCAGCAGAGTTGCGTTTCTCCAGGCAACTAATGAAAAACTGTTTTTT. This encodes CATSRVAFLQATNEKLFF.